These T cell receptor beta chains were read from a single sample in a study of blood T cell repertoires in COVID-19. Data came from immunoSEQ multiplex PCR; TCRdb stores just in-frame clones and leaves some out. The sample lists 130,000 to 150,000 clones; about 80% were seen once. The sequencing sample was made of peripheral blood. The receptors derive from a man in his sixties or seventies who had recovered from COVID-19. The CDR3 runs from the conserved cysteine through the conserved F or W. A D gene is named only where the DNA matches it firmly. Only some rows state a clone size, as once, few, many or a class for expanded clones.

d_call: TRBD1
j_call: TRBJ1-2
clone_size: .
v_call: TRBV6-5
cdr3_nt: TGTGCCAGCAGATTGACAGGGGGCCACGGCTACACCTTC
cdr3_aa: CASRLTGGHGYTF

d_call: .
j_call: TRBJ2-1
clone_size: .
v_call: TRBV3-1/TRBV3-2
cdr3_nt: TGTGCCAGCAGCCAAGATGGGCAGTCCTACAATGAGCAGTTCTTC
cdr3_aa: CASSQDGQSYNEQFF

d_call: .
j_call: TRBJ1-1
clone_size: .
v_call: TRBV6-5
cdr3_nt: TGTGCCAGCAGACACGCGGGGCTTAGTAACACTGAAGCTTTCTTT
cdr3_aa: CASRHAGLSNTEAFF

d_call: .
j_call: TRBJ2-7
clone_size: .
v_call: TRBV19
cdr3_nt: TGTGCCAGTAGGGCGAGGGATTCCTACGAGCAGTACTTC
cdr3_aa: CASRARDSYEQYF

d_call: .
j_call: TRBJ1-1
clone_size: .
v_call: TRBV19
cdr3_nt: TGTGCCAGTAGCCCCAAACATTGGAACACTGAAGCTTTCTTT
cdr3_aa: CASSPKHWNTEAFF

d_call: TRBD2
j_call: TRBJ2-3
clone_size: .
v_call: TRBV30
cdr3_nt: TGTGCCTGGAGTGTAGCCCGGACTAGCGGGAGGACTAGCACAGATACGCAGTATTTT
cdr3_aa: CAWSVARTSGRTSTDTQYF

d_call: .
j_call: TRBJ1-2
clone_size: .
v_call: TRBV6-5
cdr3_nt: TGTGCCAGCAGTACCTACACAGGATCCAACTATGGCTACACCTTC
cdr3_aa: CASSTYTGSNYGYTF

d_call: .
j_call: TRBJ2-6
clone_size: .
v_call: TRBV4-1
cdr3_nt: TGCGCCAGCAGGTTCTCTCAGTTTTCTGGGGCCAACGTCCTGACTTTC
cdr3_aa: CASRFSQFSGANVLTF

d_call: .
j_call: TRBJ1-2
clone_size: .
v_call: TRBV30
cdr3_nt: TGTGCCTGGGCACAACTTACAGGGACGGGGTATGGCTACACCTTC
cdr3_aa: CAWAQLTGTGYGYTF

d_call: .
j_call: TRBJ2-1
clone_size: .
v_call: TRBV30
cdr3_nt: TGTGCCTGGAGTGACGGAACTAGCCGCGACAATGAGCAGTTCTTC
cdr3_aa: CAWSDGTSRDNEQFF

d_call: TRBD2
j_call: TRBJ2-1
clone_size: .
v_call: TRBV4-1
cdr3_nt: TGCGCCAGCAGCCAGGTAGCGGGAGTCTACAATGAGCAGTTCTTC
cdr3_aa: CASSQVAGVYNEQFF

d_call: .
j_call: TRBJ2-1
clone_size: .
v_call: TRBV29-1
cdr3_nt: TGCAGCGTTTCCCGACTCGCGGTTACCTACAATGAGCAGTTCTTC
cdr3_aa: CSVSRLAVTYNEQFF

d_call: TRBD1
j_call: TRBJ1-1
clone_size: .
v_call: TRBV7-9
cdr3_nt: TGTGCCAGCAGCCAAGCAGGGGGCGAGGCCACTGAAGCTTTCTTT
cdr3_aa: CASSQAGGEATEAFF

d_call: .
j_call: TRBJ2-7
clone_size: .
v_call: TRBV20-1
cdr3_nt: TGCAGTGCTAGAGATGGGCCCGAGCAGTACTTC
cdr3_aa: CSARDGPEQYF

d_call: TRBD2
j_call: TRBJ2-3
clone_size: .
v_call: TRBV5-1
cdr3_nt: TGCGCCAGCAGCTTGTTTAGCGGGAGACCAGATACGCAGTATTTT
cdr3_aa: CASSLFSGRPDTQYF

d_call: TRBD2
j_call: TRBJ2-7
clone_size: .
v_call: TRBV10-3
cdr3_nt: TGTGCCATCAGTGAGTCGAGCGGGAGTTACGAGCAGTACTTC
cdr3_aa: CAISESSGSYEQYF

d_call: TRBD1
j_call: TRBJ2-5
clone_size: .
v_call: TRBV9
cdr3_nt: TGTGCCAGCAGCGGAACCGGGACAGGGGTGGAACAGACCCAGTACTTC
cdr3_aa: CASSGTGTGVEQTQYF

d_call: TRBD2
j_call: TRBJ2-1
clone_size: .
v_call: TRBV7-2
cdr3_nt: TGTGCCAGCAGCTTTTTCCTAGCGGGAGACAATGAGCAGTTCTTC
cdr3_aa: CASSFFLAGDNEQFF

d_call: .
j_call: TRBJ1-2
clone_size: few
v_call: TRBV29-1
cdr3_nt: TGCAGCGTGCGCGGGAGTATCGGAGGGAATGGCTACACCTTC
cdr3_aa: CSVRGSIGGNGYTF

d_call: .
j_call: TRBJ2-3
clone_size: .
v_call: TRBV10-1
cdr3_nt: TGCGCCAGCAGTGAGTCTCAGCGTTACACAGATACGCAGTATTTT
cdr3_aa: CASSESQRYTDTQYF

d_call: TRBD2
j_call: TRBJ2-3
clone_size: once
v_call: TRBV27
cdr3_nt: TGTGCCAGCAGCCTCCTTGGGGCGGGAGAAAGACCAGATACGCAGTATTTT
cdr3_aa: CASSLLGAGERPDTQYF

d_call: .
j_call: TRBJ2-1
clone_size: few
v_call: TRBV7-9
cdr3_nt: TGTGCCAGCAGCTTAACGGTAGCCGATGAGCAGTTCTTC
cdr3_aa: CASSLTVADEQFF

d_call: .
j_call: TRBJ1-2
clone_size: .
v_call: TRBV19
cdr3_nt: TGTGCCAGTAGTCCACCGGGACAAAAACTCTATGGCTACACCTTC
cdr3_aa: CASSPPGQKLYGYTF

d_call: TRBD2
j_call: TRBJ2-5
clone_size: .
v_call: TRBV9
cdr3_nt: TGTGCCAGCAGCCCTAGCGGGAGCGAGACCCAGTACTTC
cdr3_aa: CASSPSGSETQYF

d_call: .
j_call: TRBJ2-7
clone_size: .
v_call: TRBV15
cdr3_nt: TGTGCCACCAGCAGACTAAGCTCAACAGGTCGCGGCGAGCAGTACTTC
cdr3_aa: CATSRLSSTGRGEQYF

d_call: TRBD1
j_call: TRBJ2-7
clone_size: .
v_call: TRBV2
cdr3_nt: TGTGCCAGCGAGCCAGACAGGGGCTCCTACGAGCAGTACTTC
cdr3_aa: CASEPDRGSYEQYF

d_call: .
j_call: TRBJ1-1
clone_size: .
v_call: TRBV30
cdr3_nt: TGTGCCTGGAGTGTACTCGGAGGGGAGAACACTGAAGCTTTCTTT
cdr3_aa: CAWSVLGGENTEAFF

d_call: .
j_call: TRBJ2-1
clone_size: once
v_call: TRBV7-9
cdr3_nt: TGTGCCAGCAGCTTAGAGGCTCCTAGCGAGCAGTTCTTC
cdr3_aa: CASSLEAPSEQFF

d_call: TRBD2
j_call: TRBJ2-7
clone_size: .
v_call: TRBV7-7
cdr3_nt: TGTGCCAGCAGCCAGGGCAGCGGGGAGGGCGAGCAGTACTTC
cdr3_aa: CASSQGSGEGEQYF

d_call: TRBD1
j_call: TRBJ1-1
clone_size: few
v_call: TRBV19
cdr3_nt: TGTGCCAGCCTCGGACAGGGGGCGAACACTGAAGCTTTCTTT
cdr3_aa: CASLGQGANTEAFF

d_call: .
j_call: TRBJ2-5
clone_size: .
v_call: TRBV5-4
cdr3_nt: TGTGCCAGCAGCTTGGCGGGGTCGGTAGAGACCCAGTACTTC
cdr3_aa: CASSLAGSVETQYF

d_call: .
j_call: TRBJ1-2
clone_size: .
v_call: TRBV19
cdr3_nt: TGTGCCAGTACCCATAATCCCCAGGGACTTGGCTACACCTTC
cdr3_aa: CASTHNPQGLGYTF

d_call: .
j_call: TRBJ1-2
clone_size: few
v_call: TRBV29-1
cdr3_nt: TGCAGCGTTGAAGAGGGGGGGAACAGTTATCCCTATGGCTACACCTTC
cdr3_aa: CSVEEGGNSYPYGYTF

d_call: .
j_call: TRBJ2-3
clone_size: .
v_call: TRBV11-2
cdr3_nt: TGTGCCAGCAGCTTAGTTGGGGCCGGCACAGATACGCAGTATTTT
cdr3_aa: CASSLVGAGTDTQYF

d_call: .
j_call: TRBJ2-7
clone_size: .
v_call: TRBV29-1
cdr3_nt: TGCAGCGTTGAAGACCTCAGCTACGAGCAGTACTTC
cdr3_aa: CSVEDLSYEQYF

d_call: TRBD1
j_call: TRBJ1-1
clone_size: once
v_call: TRBV11-3
cdr3_nt: TGTGCCAGCAGCTTGTCAGGGGGCACTGAAGCTTTCTTT
cdr3_aa: CASSLSGGTEAFF

d_call: .
j_call: TRBJ1-4
clone_size: .
v_call: TRBV7-6
cdr3_nt: TGTGCCAGCAGCTTGGGGGGTAGGGGCAATGAAAAACTGTTTTTT
cdr3_aa: CASSLGGRGNEKLFF

d_call: .
j_call: TRBJ2-3
clone_size: .
v_call: TRBV19
cdr3_nt: TGTGCCAGTAGTATAGATAGACTCACAGATACGCAGTATTTT
cdr3_aa: CASSIDRLTDTQYF

d_call: TRBD1
j_call: TRBJ2-2
clone_size: .
v_call: TRBV29-1
cdr3_nt: TGCAGCGGGACAGGGAATGCCGGGGAGCTGTTTTTT
cdr3_aa: CSGTGNAGELFF

d_call: TRBD1
j_call: TRBJ1-2
clone_size: .
v_call: TRBV7-2
cdr3_nt: TGTGCCAGCAGCTCATATTCCGGGACAGAGAACTATGGCTACACCTTC
cdr3_aa: CASSSYSGTENYGYTF

d_call: .
j_call: TRBJ2-7
clone_size: few
v_call: TRBV28
cdr3_nt: TGTGCCAGCAGCCAATCGACTTCTATTGTAGGTTTC
cdr3_aa: CASSQSTSIVGF

d_call: .
j_call: TRBJ2-7
clone_size: once
v_call: TRBV14
cdr3_nt: TGTGCCAGCAGCCAAGAGGTGGCCAGGGGGGCTTGGGAGCAGTACTTC
cdr3_aa: CASSQEVARGAWEQYF

d_call: .
j_call: TRBJ2-7
clone_size: .
v_call: TRBV5-1
cdr3_nt: TGCGCCAGCAGCTTATCAGCGAACGAGCAGTACTTC
cdr3_aa: CASSLSANEQYF

d_call: .
j_call: TRBJ1-1
clone_size: .
v_call: TRBV2
cdr3_nt: TGTGCCAGCCTCATACAGGGAGAAGCTTTCTTT
cdr3_aa: CASLIQGEAFF